This is a list of T cell receptor beta chains from one sample in a study of post-analysis software for immune sequencing data. MiXCR was run by TCRdb on the PCR reads, yielding one entry per CDR3 protein. The table lists about 500,000 distinct CDR3 sequences, approximately 46% of them singletons. The material sequenced was blood. The origin of the receptors is a girl between 10 and 17 years old with multiple sclerosis. Each CDR3 is given with its conserved first and last residue.

>TRBJ1-2|TRBV7-3
CASSITGTTYGYTF
>TRBJ2-1|TRBV20-1
CSVVNPGLAGEQFF
>TRBJ2-7|TRBV13
CASSLGGVYEQYF
>TRBJ2-7|TRBV29-1
CSVGPAGPYEQYF
>TRBJ1-2|TRBV27
CASSLSWDTGNYGYTF
>TRBJ2-7|TRBV20-1
CSAARTGGGEQYF
>TRBJ2-3|TRBV12-3/TRBV12-4
CASGLAGADAQYF
>TRBJ1-2|TRBV28
CASWGTGGAYGYTF
>TRBJ2-3|TRBV7-6
CASSPRLAGDSDTQYF
>TRBJ2-5|TRBV7-3
CASAGLGQETQYF
>TRBJ2-1|TRBV12-3/TRBV12-4
CASSRSQGEQFF
>TRBJ1-4|TRBV12-3/TRBV12-4
CASSFKTNEKLFF
>TRBJ1-1|TRBV6-6
CASTWTAMNTEAFF
>TRBJ2-1|TRBV9
CASEGVYNEQFF
>TRBJ2-5|TRBV7-9
CASSAQAGGETQYF
>TRBJ2-1|TRBV20-1
CSAIFGTSYNEQFF
>TRBJ2-3|TRBV20-1
CSASGRSTSTDTQYF
>TRBJ2-2|TRBV27
CASVKGTPITGELFF
>-|TRBV20-1
CSAMGQGVHEQYF
>TRBJ2-1|TRBV27
CASSLRAAPYNEQFF
>TRBJ2-5|TRBV6-1
CASSEATGYTWDEQYF
>TRBJ2-1|TRBV6-4
CASSESALSVDEQFF
>TRBJ2-1|TRBV5-1
CASSFGVLAGQYNEQFF
>TRBJ2-1|TRBV6-5
CASSYGGPYNEQFF
>TRBJ2-3|TRBV11-1
CASSLQRTSGSYTDTQYF
>TRBJ2-1|TRBV7-3
CASSPWDSSYNEQFF
>TRBJ2-1|TRBV5-1
CASSLALGAGEFSYNEQFF
>TRBJ2-7|TRBV4-1
CASSQGPSGGTYEQYF
>TRBJ2-7|TRBV5-1
CASSLGGDRNEQYF
>TRBJ1-4|TRBV20-1
CSARDDRQNEKLFF
>TRBJ2-5|TRBV5-1
CASNSGQGVGETQYF
>TRBJ2-3|TRBV28
CASSPGQAGDTQYF
>TRBJ2-7|TRBV5-1
CASSSGTSGTLPGEQYF
>TRBJ2-1|TRBV9
CASSVESGEGNEQFF
>-|TRBV20-1
CSAPRDRVQTQYF
>TRBJ1-1|TRBV28
CASRRGRQGAPEAFF
>TRBJ1-1|TRBV6-2/TRBV6-3
CASSFPTGGRGAFF
>TRBJ2-7|TRBV7-2
CASSLGPNSYEQYF
>TRBJ2-3|TRBV5-1
CASSLEVTWSGDTQYF
>TRBJ2-6|TRBV7-2
CASSLRAWQGASGANVLTF
>TRBJ2-7|TRBV2
CASSGNRVEQYF
>TRBJ1-2|TRBV29-1
CSVEPGQGSYGYTF
>TRBJ2-1|TRBV9
CASSVDGSSSYNEQFF
>TRBJ2-3|TRBV7-2
CASSRRASTDTQYF
>TRBJ1-5|TRBV4-1
CASSPIPEGNQPQHF
>TRBJ2-7|TRBV29-1
CSVLTSGGSYEQYF
>TRBJ2-7|TRBV7-8
CASSPLSRSYGQYF
>TRBJ1-5|TRBV20-1
CSASQVGEGQPQHF